This TCR beta chain came from a study of cytomegalovirus exposure and HLA in healthy donors. The study's findings and limits: Donors were assumed by presence/absence analyses to have roughly uniform sequencing depth. HLA-A and HLA-B allele assignments for most subjects were reportedly predicted accurately using TCR beta sequences.

Of note for this clone: As yet, its antigen is unknown.

Trimming cost V 5 bases and J 4 bases; bases outside gene matches: 5. This CDR3 is 14 amino acids long. Per germline, CDR1 LNHDA and CDR2 SQIVND (reference sequence). 13 Jbeta primers and 60 Vbeta primers were used for the PCR. The data were produced by immunoSEQ multiplex PCR, yet TCRdb's version contains in-frame clones alone and is incomplete. The sample contains approximately 140,000 clones, around 78% of which appear only once. The TCR originated in a woman between 40 and 50 years old in good health and CMV-seronegative. The sample was PBMCs. The V and J genes are TRBV19 and TRBJ1-5, with 7 bases lining up with TRBD1. The CDR3 protein is CASSFGTENQPQHF. The CDR3 DNA reads TGTGCCAGTAGTTTCGGGACAGAAAATCAGCCCCAGCATTTT.